In its sample, the clone carrying this T cell receptor beta chain is medium-sized (0.01 to 0.1%). Its target is unknown. Because this beta chain is a stray read in a library intended to capture alpha chains, its abundance should not be given much weight. Trimming pared 8 bases from V and 4 bases from J, leaving 15 bases between. Germline lookup yields CDR1 MNHEY and CDR2 SMNVEV (reference sequence). The CDR3 sequence is 14 residues long. Each molecule of TCR cDNA was tagged with one unique molecular identifier. TCRdb itself ran the 5' RACE reads through MiXCR, one entry per CDR3 protein. The sample has over 2,000 distinct CDR3 sequences, approximately 23% seen once; the top ten hold around 22%. Time point meaning: sample taken at primary tumor resection. Samples were donated by 72 untreated early-stage non-small cell lung cancer patients. The data were taken from a study of spatial heterogeneity in lung cancer. Study outcomes and limitations: Within tumors, counts of expanded alpha and beta TCRs tracked tumor mutation counts.

Sequencing used lung tumor tissue, obtained at surgery. The rearrangement links TRBV27 to TRBJ1-5; TRBD1 is a possible D gene (5 bases). This receptor was obtained from a male donor with early-stage non-small cell lung cancer. The CDR3 DNA reads TGTGCCAGCCGGGGGACGGTCCAGAATCAGCCCCAGCATTTT. It specifies CASRGTVQNQPQHF.